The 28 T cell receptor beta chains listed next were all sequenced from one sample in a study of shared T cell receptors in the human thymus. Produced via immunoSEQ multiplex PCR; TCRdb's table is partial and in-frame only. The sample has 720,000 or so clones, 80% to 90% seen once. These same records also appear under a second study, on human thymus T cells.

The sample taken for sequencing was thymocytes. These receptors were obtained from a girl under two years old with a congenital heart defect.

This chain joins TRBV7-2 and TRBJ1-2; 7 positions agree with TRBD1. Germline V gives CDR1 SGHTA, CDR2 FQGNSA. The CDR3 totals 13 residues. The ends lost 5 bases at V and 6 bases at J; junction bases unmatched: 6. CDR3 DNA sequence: TGTGCCAGCAGCCGACAGGGTATGGATGGCTACACCTTC. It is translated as CASSRQGMDGYTF.

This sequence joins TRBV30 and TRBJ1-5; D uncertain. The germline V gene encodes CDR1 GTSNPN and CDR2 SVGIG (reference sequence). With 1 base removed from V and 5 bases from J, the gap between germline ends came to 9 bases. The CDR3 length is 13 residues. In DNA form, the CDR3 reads TGTGCCTGGAGTGGCGGATCATATCAGCCCCAGCATTTT. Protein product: CAWSGGSYQPQHF.

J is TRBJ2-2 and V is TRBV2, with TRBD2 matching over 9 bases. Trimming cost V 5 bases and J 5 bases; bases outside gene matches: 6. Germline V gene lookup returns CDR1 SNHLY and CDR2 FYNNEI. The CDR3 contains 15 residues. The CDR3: CASSLGLAETGELFF. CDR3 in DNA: TGTGCCAGCAGTCTGGGACTAGCAGAGACCGGGGAGCTGTTTTTT. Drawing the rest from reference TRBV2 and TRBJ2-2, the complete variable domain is EPEVTQTPSHQVTQMGQEVILRCVPISNHLYFYWYRQILGQKVEFLVSFYNNEISEKSEIFDDQFSVERPDGSNFTLKIRSTKLEDSAMYFCASSLGLAETGELFFGEGSRLTVL.

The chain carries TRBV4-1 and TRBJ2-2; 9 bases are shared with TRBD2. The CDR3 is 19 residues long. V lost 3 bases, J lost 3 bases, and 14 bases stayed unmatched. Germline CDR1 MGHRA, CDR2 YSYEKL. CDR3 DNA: TGCGCCAGCAGCCAGCACTTCACGACTAAGCGGGGGGACACCGGGGAGCTGTTTTTT. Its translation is CASSQHFTTKRGDTGELFF.

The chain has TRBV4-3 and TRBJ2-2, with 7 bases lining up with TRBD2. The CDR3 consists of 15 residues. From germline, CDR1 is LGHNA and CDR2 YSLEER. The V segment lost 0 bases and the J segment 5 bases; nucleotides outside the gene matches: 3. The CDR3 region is CASSQDGEGTGELFF. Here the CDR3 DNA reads TGCGCCAGCAGCCAAGATGGGGAGGGGACCGGGGAGCTGTTTTTT.

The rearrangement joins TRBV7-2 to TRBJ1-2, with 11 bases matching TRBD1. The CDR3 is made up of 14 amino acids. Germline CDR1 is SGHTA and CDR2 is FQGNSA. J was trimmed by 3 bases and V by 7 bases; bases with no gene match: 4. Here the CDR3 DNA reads TGTGCCAGCAACCCGGACAGGGGGCACTATGGCTACACCTTC. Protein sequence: CASNPDRGHYGYTF.

The DNA of the CDR3 is TGTGCCAGCAGTATCCGGGACTCCTACGAGCAGTACTTC. Translated, it gives CASSIRDSYEQYF. V is TRBV27 and J is TRBJ2-7; weak D call: TRBD2 (5 bases). The germline gives CDR1 MNHEY, CDR2 SMNVEV (reference sequence). Trimming took off 5 bases at V and 0 bases at J, with 8 bases between the two ends. This CDR3 spans 13 amino acids.

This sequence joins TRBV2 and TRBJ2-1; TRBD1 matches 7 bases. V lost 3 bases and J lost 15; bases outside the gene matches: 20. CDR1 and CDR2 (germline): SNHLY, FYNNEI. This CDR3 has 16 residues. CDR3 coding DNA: TGTGCCAGCAGTGATAGGTCCTCTGCTTTCGGGACAGTTCTGTTCTTC. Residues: CASSDRSSAFGTVLFF.

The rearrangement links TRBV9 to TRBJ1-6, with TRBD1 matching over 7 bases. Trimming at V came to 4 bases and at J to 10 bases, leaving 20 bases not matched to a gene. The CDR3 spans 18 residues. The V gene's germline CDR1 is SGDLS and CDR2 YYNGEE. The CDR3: CASSLYPRDRVRWSPLHF. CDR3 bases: TGTGCCAGCAGCCTTTATCCTCGAGACAGGGTTCGTTGGTCACCCCTCCACTTT.

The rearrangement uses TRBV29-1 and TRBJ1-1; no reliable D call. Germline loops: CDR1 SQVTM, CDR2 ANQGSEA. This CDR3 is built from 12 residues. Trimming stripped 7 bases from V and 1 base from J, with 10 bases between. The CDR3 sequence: CSGRRQNTEAFF. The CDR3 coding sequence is TGCAGCGGCAGAAGACAGAACACTGAAGCTTTCTTT.

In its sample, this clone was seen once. The CDR3 protein is CASSVARYSDQPQHF. The CDR3 region has the DNA TGTGCCAGCTCTGTAGCCAGATACTCAGATCAGCCCCAGCATTTT. The genes are TRBV6-1 and TRBJ1-5; D is undetermined. Looked up from germline, CDR1 is MNHNS and CDR2 is SASEGT. V lost 8 bases and J lost 5, with 19 bases in between. The CDR3 extends over 15 amino acids.

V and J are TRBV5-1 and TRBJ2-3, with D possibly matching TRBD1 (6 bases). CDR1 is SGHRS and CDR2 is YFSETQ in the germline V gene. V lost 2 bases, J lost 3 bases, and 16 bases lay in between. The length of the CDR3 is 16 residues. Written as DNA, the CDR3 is TGCGCCAGCAGCTTCCTACAGGGTACCCTAACAGATACGCAGTATTTT. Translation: CASSFLQGTLTDTQYF. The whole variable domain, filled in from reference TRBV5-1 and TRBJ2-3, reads KAGVTQTPRYLIKTRGQQVTLSCSPISGHRSVSWYQQTPGQGLQFLFEYFSETQRNKGNFPGRFSGRQFSNSRSEMNVSTLELGDSALYLCASSFLQGTLTDTQYFGPGTRLTVL.

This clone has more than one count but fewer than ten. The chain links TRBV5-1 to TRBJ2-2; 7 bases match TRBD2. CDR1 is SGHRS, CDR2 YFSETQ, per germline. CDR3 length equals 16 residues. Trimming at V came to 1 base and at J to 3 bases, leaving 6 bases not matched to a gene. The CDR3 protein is CASSLTGRQHTGELFF. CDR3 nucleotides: TGCGCCAGCAGCTTGACCGGGAGGCAACACACCGGGGAGCTGTTTTTT.

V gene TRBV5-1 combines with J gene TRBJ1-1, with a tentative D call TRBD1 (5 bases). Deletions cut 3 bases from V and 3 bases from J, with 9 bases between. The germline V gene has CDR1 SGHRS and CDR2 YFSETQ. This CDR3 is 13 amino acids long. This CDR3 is CASSCRGYTEAFF. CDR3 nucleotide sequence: TGCGCCAGCAGCTGCCGGGGGTACACTGAAGCTTTCTTT.

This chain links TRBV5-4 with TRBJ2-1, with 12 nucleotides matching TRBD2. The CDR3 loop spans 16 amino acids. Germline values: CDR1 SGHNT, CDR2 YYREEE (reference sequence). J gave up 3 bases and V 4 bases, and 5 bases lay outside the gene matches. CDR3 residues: CASSPLAGGYYNEQFF. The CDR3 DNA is TGTGCCAGCAGCCCACTAGCGGGGGGCTACTACAATGAGCAGTTCTTC.

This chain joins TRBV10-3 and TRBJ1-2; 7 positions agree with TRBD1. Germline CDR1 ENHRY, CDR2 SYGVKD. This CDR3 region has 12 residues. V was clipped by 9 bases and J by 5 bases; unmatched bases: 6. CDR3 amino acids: CAIPNRGYGYTF. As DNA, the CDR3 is TGTGCCATTCCAAACAGGGGATATGGCTACACCTTC.

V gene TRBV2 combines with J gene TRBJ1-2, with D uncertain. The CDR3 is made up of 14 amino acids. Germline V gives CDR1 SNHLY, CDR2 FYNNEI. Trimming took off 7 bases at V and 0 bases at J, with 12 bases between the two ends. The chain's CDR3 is CASTAGGTNYGYTF. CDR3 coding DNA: TGTGCCAGCACCGCGGGCGGGACTAACTATGGCTACACCTTC.

Here the CDR3 reads CASSSLGLQGPNEKLFF. The CDR3 nucleotides read TGTGCCAGCAGCTCCCTAGGGCTCCAGGGCCCTAATGAAAAACTGTTTTTT. The chain joins TRBV7-9 to TRBJ1-4; maybe TRBD1 (5 bases). Trimming pared 4 bases from V and 3 bases from J, leaving 18 bases between. The germline gives CDR1 SEHNR, CDR2 FQNEAQ (reference sequence). The CDR3 has 17 amino acids.

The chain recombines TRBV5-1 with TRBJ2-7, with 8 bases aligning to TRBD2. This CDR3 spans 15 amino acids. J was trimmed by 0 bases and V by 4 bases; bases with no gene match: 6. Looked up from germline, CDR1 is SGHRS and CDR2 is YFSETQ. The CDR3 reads CASSTSGTSSYEQYF. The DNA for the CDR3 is TGCGCCAGCAGCACCTCCGGGACTAGCTCCTACGAGCAGTACTTC.

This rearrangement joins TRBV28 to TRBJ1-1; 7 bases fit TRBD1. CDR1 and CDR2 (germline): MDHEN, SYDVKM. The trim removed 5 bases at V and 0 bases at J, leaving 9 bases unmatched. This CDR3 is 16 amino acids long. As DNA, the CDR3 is TGTGCCAGCAGTCAAAACAGGGGTCACATGAACACTGAAGCTTTCTTT. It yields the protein CASSQNRGHMNTEAFF. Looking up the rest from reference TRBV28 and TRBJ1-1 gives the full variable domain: DVKVTQSSRYLVKRTGEKVFLECVQDMDHENMFWYRQDPGLGLRLIYFSYDVKMKEKGDIPEGYSVSREKKERFSLILESASTNQTSMYLCASSQNRGHMNTEAFFGQGTRLTVV.

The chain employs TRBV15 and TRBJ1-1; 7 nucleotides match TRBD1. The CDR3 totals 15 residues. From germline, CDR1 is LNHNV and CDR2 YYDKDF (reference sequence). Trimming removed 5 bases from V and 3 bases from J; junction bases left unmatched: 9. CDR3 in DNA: TGTGCCACCAGCGGGGCCCATCAGGGGGACACTGAAGCTTTCTTT. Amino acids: CATSGAHQGDTEAFF.

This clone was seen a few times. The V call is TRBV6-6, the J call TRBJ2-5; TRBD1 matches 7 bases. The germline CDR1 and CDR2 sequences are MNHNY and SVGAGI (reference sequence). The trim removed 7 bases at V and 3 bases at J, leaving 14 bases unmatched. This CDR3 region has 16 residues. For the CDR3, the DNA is TGTGCCAGCACCGCAGGGGGAGTAGCGAGGGAAGAGACCCAGTACTTC. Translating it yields CASTAGGVAREETQYF.

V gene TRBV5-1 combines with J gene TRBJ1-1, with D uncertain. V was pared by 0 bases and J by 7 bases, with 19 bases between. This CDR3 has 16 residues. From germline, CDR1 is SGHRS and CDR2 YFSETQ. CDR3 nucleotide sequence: TGCGCCAGCAGCTTGGCCGCGTGGAGTTCAGACCGTGAAGCTTTCTTT. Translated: CASSLAAWSSDREAFF.

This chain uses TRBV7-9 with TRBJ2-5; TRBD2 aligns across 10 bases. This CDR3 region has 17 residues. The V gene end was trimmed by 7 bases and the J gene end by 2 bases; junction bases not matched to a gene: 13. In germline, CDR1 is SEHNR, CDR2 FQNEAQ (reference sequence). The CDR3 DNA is TGTGCCAGCACCTACATGGGAGCGGGGGGGTCTCAAGAGACCCAGTACTTC. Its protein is CASTYMGAGGSQETQYF.

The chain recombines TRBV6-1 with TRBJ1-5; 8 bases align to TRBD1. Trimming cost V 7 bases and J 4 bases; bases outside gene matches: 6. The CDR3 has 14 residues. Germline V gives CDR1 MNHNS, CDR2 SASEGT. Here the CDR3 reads CASNPDRVNQPQHF. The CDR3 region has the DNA TGTGCCAGCAACCCGGACAGGGTGAATCAGCCCCAGCATTTT.

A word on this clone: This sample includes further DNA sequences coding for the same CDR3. The CDR3 region is CASSKRTSSSYNSPLHF. The CDR3 region has the DNA TGTGCCAGCAGCAAGAGGACTTCAAGCTCCTATAATTCCCCCCTCCACTTT. The chain is built from TRBV21-1 and TRBJ1-6. TRBV21-1 is described as a pseudogene. This CDR3 contains 17 residues.

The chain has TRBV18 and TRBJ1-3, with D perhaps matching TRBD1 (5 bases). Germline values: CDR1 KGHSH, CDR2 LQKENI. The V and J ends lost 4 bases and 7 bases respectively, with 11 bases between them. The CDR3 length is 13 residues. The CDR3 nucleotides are TGTGCCAGCTCACAGACAGCAGGGAACACCATATATTTT. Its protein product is CASSQTAGNTIYF.

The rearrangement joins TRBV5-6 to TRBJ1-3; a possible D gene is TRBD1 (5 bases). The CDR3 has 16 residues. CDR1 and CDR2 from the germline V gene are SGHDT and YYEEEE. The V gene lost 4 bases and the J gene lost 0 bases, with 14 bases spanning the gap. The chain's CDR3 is CASSGKPGGSGNTIYF. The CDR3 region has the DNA TGTGCCAGCAGCGGAAAACCGGGGGGCTCTGGAAACACCATATATTTT.